Below, one T cell receptor beta chain is given with its context. Its matching antigen is unknown. This sample was taken from a study of T cells in Graves' hyperthyroidism and ophthalmopathy. Study-level results: From stable hyperthyroidism, ophthalmopathy was separated by a 13 V-J model. Most thyroid-expanded clonotypes above 0.001 were also found in blood.

The CDR3 totals 12 residues. From germline, CDR1 is KGHSH and CDR2 LQKENI. V shed 3 bases and J shed 6 bases, with 9 bases lying between them. Using RNA transcripts as the source, TCR beta CDR3 regions were amplified. The HTBI set primed first-round TCR CDR3 RT-PCR. Each CDR3 protein gets one entry after TCRdb re-called the multiplex PCR reads with MiXCR. The top ten hold 7.1% of the sample, which has 550,000 to 600,000 distinct CDR3 sequences, 14% seen once. Exclusion of a patient resulted from uncontrolled infection, other autoimmune disease, pregnancy or lactation. The rearrangement uses TRBV18 and TRBJ2-7; no definite D call. The TCR was taken from a woman in her late teens or twenties with Graves' ophthalmopathy. What was sequenced was blood. The CDR3 region has the DNA TGTGCCAGCTCACCCGGCCGAGTCGAGCAGTACTTC. Its protein is CASSPGRVEQYF.